This passage covers 7 T cell receptor beta chains from one sample sequenced in a study of radiotherapy plus CTLA-4 blockade in lung cancer. Method: immunoSEQ multiplex PCR; TCRdb's copy keeps in-frame clones and lacks some. In the table there are 45,000 or so clones, 76% of which are singletons. The source material was peripheral blood, sampled from a patient treated with radiotherapy plus ipilimumab. The receptors stem from a human donor with non-small cell lung cancer who had stable disease on radiotherapy plus ipilimumab.

The chain is built from TRBV7-8 and TRBJ1-4, with D possibly matching TRBD1 (5 bases). The CDR3 sequence is 15 residues long. V was pared by 3 bases and J by 4 bases, with 12 bases between. From germline, CDR1 is SGHVS and CDR2 FQNEAQ. Written as DNA, the CDR3 is TGTGCCAGCAGCTTTGACCTTGGGGGTAATGAAAAACTGTTTTTT. Its translation is CASSFDLGGNEKLFF. Drawing the rest from reference TRBV7-8 and TRBJ1-4, the complete variable domain is GAGVSQSPRYKVAKRGQDVALRCDPISGHVSLFWYQQALGQGPEFLTYFQNEAQLDKSGLPSDRFFAERPEGSVSTLKIQRTQQEDSAVYLCASSFDLGGNEKLFFGSGTQLSVL.

The genes are TRBV6-1 and TRBJ2-7, with no clear D. From germline, CDR1 is MNHNS and CDR2 SASEGT. Trimming shortened V by 7 bases and J by 7 bases, and 14 bases separated the two germline ends. The CDR3 runs 12 residues. In DNA form, the CDR3 reads TGTGCCAGCACGGAGAGGCCTGGGGAGCAGTACTTC. It yields the protein CASTERPGEQYF.

This clone has a handful of counts. The chain carries TRBV10-3 and TRBJ1-2; unclear D gene. CDR1 and CDR2 from the germline V gene are ENHRY and SYGVKD. This CDR3 region has 11 residues. V lost 8 bases and J lost 7, with 11 bases in between. The CDR3 here is CAIGRPFGYTF. CDR3 DNA sequence: TGTGCCATCGGACGGCCATTTGGCTACACCTTC.

J is TRBJ2-6 and V is TRBV11-2, with 7 positions matching TRBD1. Trimming removed 1 base from V and 0 bases from J; junction bases left unmatched: 6. Germline loops: CDR1 SGHAT, CDR2 FQNNGV. The CDR3 sequence is 18 residues long. CDR3 DNA sequence: TGTGCCAGCAGCTTAGGGGACAGACCTTACTCTGGGGCCAACGTCCTGACTTTC. Protein product: CASSLGDRPYSGANVLTF. Combining the CDR3 with reference TRBV11-2 and TRBJ2-6 gives the whole variable domain EAGVAQSPRYKIIEKRQSVAFWCNPISGHATLYWYQQILGQGPKLLIQFQNNGVVDDSQLPKDRFSAERLKGVDSTLKIQPAKLEDSAVYLCASSLGDRPYSGANVLTFGAGSRLTVL.

This chain connects TRBV5-1 to TRBJ2-3; 9 bases align to TRBD1. Germline CDR1 and CDR2: SGHRS and YFSETQ. The CDR3 contains 16 residues. The V and J ends lost 4 bases and 3 bases, in that order; junction bases with no gene match: 9. The CDR3 DNA sequence: TGCGCCAGCAGCCCTTCCGGGACAGGGAGGACAGATACGCAGTATTTT. Protein sequence: CASSPSGTGRTDTQYF.

CDR3 sequence: CASRNRGQGETQYF. DNA of the CDR3: TGCGCCAGCAGGAATCGCGGACAGGGCGAGACCCAGTACTTC. The V call is TRBV5-1, the J call TRBJ2-5, with 8 nucleotides matching TRBD1. Germline V lookup: CDR1 SGHRS, CDR2 YFSETQ. Trimming removed 5 bases from V and 5 bases from J; junction bases left unmatched: 8. The CDR3 loop spans 14 amino acids. The full variable domain, rest sourced from reference TRBV5-1 and TRBJ2-5, is KAGVTQTPRYLIKTRGQQVTLSCSPISGHRSVSWYQQTPGQGLQFLFEYFSETQRNKGNFPGRFSGRQFSNSRSEMNVSTLELGDSALYLCASRNRGQGETQYFGPGTRLLVL.

The chain employs TRBV5-6 and TRBJ1-3; weak D call: TRBD1 (5 bases). V was clipped by 3 bases and J by 7 bases, with 5 bases between them. The CDR3 extends over 11 amino acids. Germline V gives CDR1 SGHDT, CDR2 YYEEEE. The CDR3 DNA is TGTGCCAGCAGCTGGGGGAACACCATATATTTT. Amino acids: CASSWGNTIYF.